The 19 T cell receptor beta chains below all came from one sample that was sequenced in a study of blood T cells in healthy people across ages. A second about 7 to 11 cycle PCR used barcoded and J-beta primers. TCRdb recomputed calls from the 5' RACE reads with MiXCR, one row per CDR3 protein. The sample holds 1 million or so distinct CDR3 sequences, 40% to 45% seen once. Sequenced material: blood. All receptors derive from a woman aged 60-75 years in good health.

The CDR3 bases are TGTGCCGTCCGAGCGGGAGGCAACACCTACGAGCAGTACTTC. It specifies CAVRAGGNTYEQYF. The V and J genes are TRBV10-3 and TRBJ2-7; 9 bases match TRBD2. Germline V lookup: CDR1 ENHRY, CDR2 SYGVKD. V dropped 11 bases and J dropped 2; count of bases not matched to a gene: 10. The CDR3 totals 14 residues.

This clonotype was detected only a few times. The chain recombines TRBV20-1 with TRBJ2-1; TRBD1 agrees at 8 bases. The germline V gene has CDR1 DFQATT and CDR2 SNEGSKA (reference sequence). The CDR3 is 15 amino acids. V shed 6 bases, J shed 4 bases, and the junction held 11 bases outside the gene matches. The CDR3 reads CSAQGASFKYNEQFF. Here the CDR3 DNA reads TGCAGTGCCCAGGGGGCATCATTTAAATACAATGAGCAGTTCTTC.

This clonotype showed up just a few times. This chain uses TRBV7-8 with TRBJ2-7; D call uncertain. The V gene lost 7 bases and the J gene lost 5 bases, with 12 bases spanning the gap. The germline gives CDR1 SGHVS, CDR2 FQNEAQ. CDR3 length equals 12 residues. Here the CDR3 DNA reads TGTGCCAGCAACTCGGGTCTGAACGAGCAGTACTTC. It encodes CASNSGLNEQYF.

The J gene is TRBJ1-5, the V gene TRBV6-6; D might be TRBD1 (5 bases). The germline gives CDR1 MNHNY, CDR2 SVGAGI (reference sequence). Trimming took off 9 bases at V and 0 bases at J, with 15 bases between the two ends. This CDR3 is built from 15 residues. The CDR3 DNA is TGTGCCAGTGCACACCTGGGGGGTAGCAATCAGCCCCAGCATTTT. The encoded protein is CASAHLGGSNQPQHF.

The chain is built from TRBV2 and TRBJ1-2; TRBD1 might be the D (6 bases). This CDR3 contains 17 residues. Germline V gene data show CDR1 as SNHLY and CDR2 as FYNNEI. Trimming took 7 bases from V and 8 from J, leaving 29 bases between them. This CDR3 reads CASTPRGGHLPFGGYTF. CDR3 nucleotide sequence: TGTGCCAGCACTCCCCGCGGGGGACACTTGCCCTTCGGAGGCTACACCTTC.

This chain joins TRBV7-6 and TRBJ1-6; 8 positions match TRBD1. The V gene's germline CDR1 is SGHVS and CDR2 FNYEAQ. J lost 9 bases, V lost 5 bases, and 9 bases had no gene match. The CDR3 is 15 residues long. DNA for the CDR3: TGTGCCAGCAGCACCGGACAGGGTGGAAGTTCACCCCTCCACTTT. Translation gives CASSTGQGGSSPLHF.

This rearrangement joins TRBV20-1 to TRBJ2-7; the D gene is possibly TRBD1 (6 bases). This CDR3 region has 15 residues. The germline CDR1 and CDR2 sequences are DFQATT and SNEGSKA (reference sequence). Trimming cost V 1 base and J 2 bases, with 15 bases left between them. Here the CDR3 reads CSARAPSTGTYEQYF. CDR3 nucleotides: TGCAGTGCTAGAGCCCCCTCGACAGGAACCTACGAGCAGTACTTC.

The chain carries TRBV6-1 and TRBJ2-1; 11 bases line up with TRBD2. Germline V CDR1 and CDR2: MNHNS, SASEGT. V lost 7 bases and J lost 5; bases outside the gene matches: 7. The CDR3 runs 15 residues. The DNA of the CDR3 is TGTGCCAGCACTAGACTAGCGGGAAGACACAATGAGCAGTTCTTC. This sequence encodes CASTRLAGRHNEQFF.

V and J are TRBV6-5 and TRBJ2-1; 8 nucleotides match TRBD2. Germline-derived CDR1 and CDR2 are MNHEY and SVGAGI. Unmatched junction bases numbered 18, after V lost 11 bases and J lost 9 bases. The CDR3 is 15 residues long. The CDR3 is CAALPESLAVSEQFF. CDR3 sequence (DNA): TGTGCCGCCTTACCTGAGTCACTAGCGGTTAGTGAGCAGTTCTTC.

In regard to this clonotype: One junction end does not reproduce the germline sequence, and a read error may be involved. V gene TRBV7-8 combines with J gene TRBJ2-4; D perhaps matches TRBD1 (5 bases). The J call may be faulty, since TRBJ2-7 better matches the DNA end. CDR1 is SGHVS, CDR2 FQNEAQ, per germline. CDR3 length: 13 amino acids. The CDR3 loop reads CTSSKGQLYEQYF. The CDR3 bases are TGTACCAGCAGCAAGGGGCAACTCTACGAGCAGTACTTC.

This clonotype turned up a few times. CDR3 sequence reads: CATSREREIGYEQYF. CDR3 nucleotide sequence: TGTGCCACCAGCAGAGAGCGGGAGATAGGCTACGAGCAGTACTTC. The chain uses TRBV15 and TRBJ2-7, with 7 bases that match TRBD2. CDR1 and CDR2 (germline): LNHNV, YYDKDF (reference sequence). CDR3 length: 15 residues. Trimming took 0 bases from V and 3 from J; bases not matched to a gene: 5.

This sequence joins TRBV27 and TRBJ2-1; D might be TRBD2 (5 bases). CDR1 and CDR2 (germline): MNHEY, SMNVEV (reference sequence). The CDR3 is 11 amino acids. V was cut by 8 bases and J by 6 bases, with 8 bases left in between. CDR3 in amino acids: CASHEGNEQFF. The CDR3 DNA reads TGTGCCAGCCACGAGGGCAATGAGCAGTTCTTC.

The rearrangement joins TRBV5-1 to TRBJ1-5; a weak D match, TRBD1 (5 bases). The V gene's germline CDR1 is SGHRS and CDR2 YFSETQ. The CDR3 runs 17 residues. Trimming stripped 0 bases from V and 2 bases from J, with 15 bases between. This CDR3 reads CASSLGPGGGGNQPQHF. The CDR3 DNA sequence: TGCGCCAGCAGCTTGGGCCCCGGTGGGGGTGGCAATCAGCCCCAGCATTTT.

This chain connects TRBV9 to TRBJ2-3; TRBD2 aligns across 13 bases. The J segment lost 4 bases and the V segment lost 3 bases, leaving 8 bases of the junction unmatched. There are 17 residues in the CDR3. Germline V CDR1 and CDR2: SGDLS, YYNGEE. The CDR3 nucleotides are TGTGCCAGCAGCGCGACTAAGGGACTAGCGGGGCCAGATACGCAGTATTTT. Protein product: CASSATKGLAGPDTQYF.

With respect to this clonotype: At one of its ends the junction is not consistent with the germline gene, which may arise from a read error. The genes are TRBV20-1 and TRBJ2-7, with D tentatively TRBD2 (6 bases). The CDR3 spans 14 residues. Germline CDR1 and CDR2: DFQATT and SNEGSKA (reference sequence). CDR3 in DNA: TGCAGTGCTGGAGATGACCCGGGGGACTACGAGCAGTACTTC. Residues: CSAGDDPGDYEQYF.

This clonotype has only one observation. This chain links TRBV25-1 with TRBJ1-2, with D uncertain. The CDR3 sequence is 12 residues long. Germline V gene lookup returns CDR1 MGHDK and CDR2 SYGVNS. Trimming took off 5 bases at V and 2 bases at J, with 6 bases between the two ends. The CDR3 protein is CASSNSNYGYTF. The CDR3, as DNA: TGTGCCAGCAGTAACAGCAACTATGGCTACACCTTC.

The genes are TRBV4-2 and TRBJ2-7; D unclear. Germline V gene data show CDR1 as LGHNA and CDR2 as YNFKEQ. V lost 0 bases and J 3 bases, leaving 12 bases between the germline ends. The CDR3 contains 15 residues. The CDR3 nucleotides are TGTGCCAGCAGCCAAGATGCCAACGGATACTACGAGCAGTACTTC. Protein: CASSQDANGYYEQYF.

V is TRBV5-6 and J is TRBJ1-2, with D hard to call. Between the trimmed V and J ends, which lost 4 bases and 4 bases, there was a span of 14 bases. The germline CDR1 and CDR2 sequences are SGHDT and YYEEEE. The CDR3 loop spans 14 amino acids. The CDR3 sequence is CASSQEVSAYGYTF. The CDR3 nucleotides read TGTGCCAGCAGCCAGGAGGTGTCGGCCTATGGCTACACCTTC.

This chain links TRBV4-1 with TRBJ2-1; TRBD2 matches 15 bases. Germline CDR1 and CDR2: MGHRA and YSYEKL. V gave up 3 bases and J gave up 6 bases; unmatched junction bases: 3. There are 16 residues in the CDR3. CDR3 nucleotides: TGCGCCAGCAGCCACCCGGGACTAGCGGGAGGCAATGAGCAGTTCTTC. This gives the protein CASSHPGLAGGNEQFF.